This TCR beta chain emerged from a study of T cells after yellow fever vaccination. The CDR3 covers 16 residues. Trimming removed 7 bases from V and 6 bases from J, with 25 bases in between. Germline V lookup: CDR1 SQVTM, CDR2 ANQGSEA. Each CDR3 protein gets one entry after TCRdb re-called the 5' RACE reads with MiXCR. This sample has 500,000 to 650,000 distinct CDR3 sequences, with less than 20% found just once. Study-wide results and limits: Post-booster repertoires again held most primary-vaccination clones (just under 97% CD4, roughly 88% CD8).

This clonotype was counted only a few times. Antigen unknown. The V call is TRBV29-1, the J call TRBJ2-1; D might be TRBD1 (5 bases). Sequenced here: PBMCs, sampled more than 4 days after the first yellow fever vaccination. This clonotype was sampled from a man aged 18 to 29 who received the YFV17D yellow fever vaccine. CDR3 protein: CSGLLSYRLIGNEQFF. CDR3 nucleotide sequence: TGCAGCGGACTCCTTTCCTACAGGTTAATAGGCAATGAGCAGTTCTTC.